This is a list of T cell receptor beta chains from one sample in a study of shared clonotypes between healthy human individuals. The table came from immunoSEQ multiplex PCR; TCRdb's copy has only in-frame clones and leaves some out. Here the sample spans around 940,000 clones, less than 85% being singletons. The sequenced material came from memory CD4+ T cells sorted from blood. These receptor sequences come from a man aged 18 to 30 in good health. CDR3s include the opening cysteine and the closing phenylalanine or tryptophan. The D gene is left open where the match is weak. Expanded clones get a size class; other rows say once, few or many, or leave the size out.

d_gene,abundance,v_gene,j_gene,CDR3nt,CDR3aa
-,-,TRBV7-2,TRBJ2-5,TGTGCCAGCAGCCTAGGACTGAGGGAGACCCAGTACTTC,CASSLGLRETQYF
TRBD1,-,TRBV6-5,TRBJ2-7,TGTGCCAGCAGTTCCGCGGGACAGGGTCTTAACGAGCAGTACTTC,CASSSAGQGLNEQYF
-,-,TRBV11-1,TRBJ2-6,TGTGCCAGCAGCTTCCCGAATGGACCTGGGGCCAACGTCCTGACTTTC,CASSFPNGPGANVLTF
-,few,TRBV11-3,TRBJ2-2,TGTGCCAGCAGCTTGGACATCACCGGGGAGCTGTTTTTT,CASSLDITGELFF
TRBD1,once,TRBV19,TRBJ1-1,TGTGCCAGTAGTTACAACAGGGGACAGGGGGAAGCTTTCTTT,CASSYNRGQGEAFF
-,-,TRBV4-3,TRBJ1-4,TGCGCCAGCAGCCAAGATACGGCGGGGGGGAGCGAAAAACTGTTTTTT,CASSQDTAGGSEKLFF
TRBD1,once,TRBV15,TRBJ2-5,TGTGCCACCAGCAGAGCCCCGACAGGGGGATCCGGAGAGACCCAGTACTTC,CATSRAPTGGSGETQYF
-,-,TRBV2,TRBJ2-7,TGTGCCAGCAGTGAAGTTCAGGGACCCTGGGGGGAGCAGTACTTC,CASSEVQGPWGEQYF
-,-,TRBV5-4,TRBJ1-4,TGTGCCAGCAGCCCGGGGACCCCTGGAAAACTGTTTTTT,CASSPGTPGKLFF
TRBD1,-,TRBV7-8,TRBJ1-1,TGTGCCAGCAGACGGGGGACAGGGTCAATGAACACTGAAGCTTTCTTT,CASRRGTGSMNTEAFF
-,-,TRBV7-9,TRBJ1-3,TGTGCCAGCAGCAAGTTGTGGGACCCTGGAAACACCATATATTTT,CASSKLWDPGNTIYF
-,few,TRBV19,TRBJ1-3,TGTGCCAGTAGTACAGAGACAGCGCGAAGGGTCGGAAACACCATATATTTT,CASSTETARRVGNTIYF
-,-,TRBV10-2,TRBJ1-2,TGCGCCAGCAGTGAGTCCAGGACCCTAGGGGGCTACACCTTC,CASSESRTLGGYTF